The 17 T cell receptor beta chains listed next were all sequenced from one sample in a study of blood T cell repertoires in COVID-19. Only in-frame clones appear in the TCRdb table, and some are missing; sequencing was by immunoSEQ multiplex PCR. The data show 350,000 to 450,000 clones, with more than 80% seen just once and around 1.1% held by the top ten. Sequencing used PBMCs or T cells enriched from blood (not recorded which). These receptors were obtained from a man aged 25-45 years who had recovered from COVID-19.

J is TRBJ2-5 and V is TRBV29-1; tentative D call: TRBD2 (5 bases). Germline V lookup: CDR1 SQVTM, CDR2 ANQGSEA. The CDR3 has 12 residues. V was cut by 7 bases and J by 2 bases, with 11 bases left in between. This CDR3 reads CSARGSQETQYF. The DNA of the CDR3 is TGCAGCGCTCGGGGTTCACAAGAGACCCAGTACTTC. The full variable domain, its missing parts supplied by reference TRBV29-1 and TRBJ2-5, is SAVISQKPSRDICQRGTSLTIQCQVDSQVTMMFWYRQQPGQSLTLIATANQGSEATYESGFVIDKFPISRPNLTFSTLTVSNMSPEDSSIYLCSARGSQETQYFGPGTRLLVL.

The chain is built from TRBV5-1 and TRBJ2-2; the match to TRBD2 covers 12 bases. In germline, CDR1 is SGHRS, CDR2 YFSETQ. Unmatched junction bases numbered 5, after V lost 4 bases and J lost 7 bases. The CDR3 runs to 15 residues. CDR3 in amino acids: CASSQRTSGIGELFF. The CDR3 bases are TGCGCCAGCAGCCAGAGGACTAGCGGGATCGGGGAGCTGTTTTTT.

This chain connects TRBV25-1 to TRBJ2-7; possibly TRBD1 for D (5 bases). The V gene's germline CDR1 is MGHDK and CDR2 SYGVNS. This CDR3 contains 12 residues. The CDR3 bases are TGTGTGGGCCAGGGCAGTATCTACGAGCAGTACTTC. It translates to CVGQGSIYEQYF.

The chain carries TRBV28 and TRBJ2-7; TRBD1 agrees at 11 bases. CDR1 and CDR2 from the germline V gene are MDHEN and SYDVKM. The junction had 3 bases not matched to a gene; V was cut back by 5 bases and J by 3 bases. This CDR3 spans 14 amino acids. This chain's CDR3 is CASSRTGGYYEQYF. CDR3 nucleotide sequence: TGTGCCAGCAGTAGGACAGGGGGCTACTACGAGCAGTACTTC.

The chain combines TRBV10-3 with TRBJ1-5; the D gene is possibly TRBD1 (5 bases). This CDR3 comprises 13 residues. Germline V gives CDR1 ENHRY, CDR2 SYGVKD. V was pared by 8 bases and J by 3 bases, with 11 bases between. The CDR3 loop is CAIGADDNQPQHF. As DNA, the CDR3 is TGTGCCATCGGGGCGGATGACAATCAGCCCCAGCATTTT.

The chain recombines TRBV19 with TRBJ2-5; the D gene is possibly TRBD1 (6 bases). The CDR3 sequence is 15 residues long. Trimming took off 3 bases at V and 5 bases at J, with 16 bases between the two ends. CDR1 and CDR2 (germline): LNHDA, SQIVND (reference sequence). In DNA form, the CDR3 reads TGTGCCAGTAGTATCTTGGGACACTGGCGGGAGACCCAGTACTTC. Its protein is CASSILGHWRETQYF.

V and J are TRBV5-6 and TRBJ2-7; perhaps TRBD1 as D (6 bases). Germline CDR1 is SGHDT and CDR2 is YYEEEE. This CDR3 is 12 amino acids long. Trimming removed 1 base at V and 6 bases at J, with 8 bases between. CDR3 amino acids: CASSLRGGEQYF. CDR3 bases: TGTGCCAGCAGCTTGAGAGGGGGCGAGCAGTACTTC.

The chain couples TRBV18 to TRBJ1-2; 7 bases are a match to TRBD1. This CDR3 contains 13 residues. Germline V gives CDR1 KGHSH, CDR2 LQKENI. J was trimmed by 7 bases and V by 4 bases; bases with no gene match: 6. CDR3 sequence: CASSLDRDSGYTF. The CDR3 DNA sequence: TGTGCCAGCTCACTAGACAGGGACAGTGGCTACACCTTC.

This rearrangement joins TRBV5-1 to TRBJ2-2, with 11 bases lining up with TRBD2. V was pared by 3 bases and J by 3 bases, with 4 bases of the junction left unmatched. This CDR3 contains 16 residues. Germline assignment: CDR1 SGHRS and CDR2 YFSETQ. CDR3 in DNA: TGCGCCAGCAGCTCTACTAGCGGGAGAGACACCGGGGAGCTGTTTTTT. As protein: CASSSTSGRDTGELFF.

Written as DNA, the CDR3 is TGCGCCAGCAGTGAGGGTAGAATTAACTATGGCTACACCTTC. It yields the protein CASSEGRINYGYTF. The chain is built from TRBV10-1 and TRBJ1-2; D is ambiguous. This CDR3 has 14 amino acids. Germline-derived CDR1 and CDR2 are WNHNN and SYGVQD (reference sequence). V lost 2 bases, J lost 1 base, and 8 bases lay in between.

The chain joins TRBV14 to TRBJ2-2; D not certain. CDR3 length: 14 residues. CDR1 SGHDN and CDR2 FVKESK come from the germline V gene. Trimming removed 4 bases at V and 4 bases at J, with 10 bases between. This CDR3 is CASSRAGSTGELFF. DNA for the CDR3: TGTGCCAGCAGCCGAGCAGGAAGCACCGGGGAGCTGTTTTTT.

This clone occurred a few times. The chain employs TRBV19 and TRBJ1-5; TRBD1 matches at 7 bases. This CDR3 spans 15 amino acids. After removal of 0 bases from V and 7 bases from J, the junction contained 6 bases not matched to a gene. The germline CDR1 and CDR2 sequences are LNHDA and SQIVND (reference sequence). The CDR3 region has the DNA TGTGCCAGTAGTATAGAGGAGGGGGCAAGACAGCCCCAGCATTTT. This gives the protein CASSIEEGARQPQHF. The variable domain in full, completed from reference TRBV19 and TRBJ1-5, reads DGGITQSPKYLFRKEGQNVTLSCEQNLNHDAMYWYRQDPGQGLRLIYYSQIVNDFQKGDIAEGYSVSREKKESFPLTVTSAQKNPTAFYLCASSIEEGARQPQHFGDGTRLSIL.

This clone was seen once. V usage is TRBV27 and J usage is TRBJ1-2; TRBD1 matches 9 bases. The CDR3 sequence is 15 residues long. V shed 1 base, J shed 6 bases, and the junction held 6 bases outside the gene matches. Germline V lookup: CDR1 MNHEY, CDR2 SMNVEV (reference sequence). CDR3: CASSLLGTGNNGYTF. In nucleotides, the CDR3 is TGTGCCAGCAGTTTATTAGGGACAGGGAATAATGGCTACACCTTC.

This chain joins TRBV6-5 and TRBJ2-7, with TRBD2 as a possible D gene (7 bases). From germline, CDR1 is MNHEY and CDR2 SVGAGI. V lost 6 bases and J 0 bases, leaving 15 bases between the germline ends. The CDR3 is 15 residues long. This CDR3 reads CASRGVGGPSYEQYF. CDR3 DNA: TGTGCCAGCAGGGGGGTCGGGGGGCCCTCCTACGAGCAGTACTTC.

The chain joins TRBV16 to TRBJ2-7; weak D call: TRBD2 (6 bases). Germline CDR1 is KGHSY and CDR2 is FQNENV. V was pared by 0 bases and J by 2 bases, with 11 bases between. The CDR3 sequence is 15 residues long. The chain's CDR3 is CASSQSLGGTYEQYF. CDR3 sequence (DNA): TGTGCCAGCAGCCAATCTTTAGGCGGGACCTACGAGCAGTACTTC.

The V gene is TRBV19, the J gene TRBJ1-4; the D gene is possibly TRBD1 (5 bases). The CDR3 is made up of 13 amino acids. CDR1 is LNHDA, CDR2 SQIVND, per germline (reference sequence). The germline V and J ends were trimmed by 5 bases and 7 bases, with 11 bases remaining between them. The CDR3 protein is CASSRGTGEKLFF. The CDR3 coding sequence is TGTGCCAGTAGTCGGGGGACGGGTGAAAAACTGTTTTTT.

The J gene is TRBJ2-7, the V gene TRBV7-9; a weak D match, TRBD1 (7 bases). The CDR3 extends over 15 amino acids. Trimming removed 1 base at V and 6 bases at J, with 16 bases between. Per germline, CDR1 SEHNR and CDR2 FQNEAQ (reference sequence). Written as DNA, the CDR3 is TGTGCCAGCAGCTTAGGGGCCAGGGGGGTATCCGAGCAGTACTTC. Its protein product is CASSLGARGVSEQYF.